Presented here are 19 T cell receptor beta chains from one specimen sequenced in a study of blood T cell repertoires in COVID-19. Some clones are missing from TCRdb's copy, which holds only in-frame ones; the method was immunoSEQ multiplex PCR. The top ten hold less than 30% of the sample, which has fewer than 200,000 clones, over 60% seen once. Sequencing was performed on peripheral blood. These receptors originate from a woman in her seventies with acute or convalescent COVID-19.

This rearrangement joins TRBV5-4 to TRBJ2-5; 9 bases match TRBD2. J lost 3 bases, V lost 4 bases, and 4 bases had no gene match. This CDR3 contains 14 residues. From germline, CDR1 is SGHNT and CDR2 YYREEE (reference sequence). The CDR3 reads CASSRRTSEETQYF. The CDR3 DNA reads TGTGCCAGCAGCCGTAGGACTAGCGAAGAGACCCAGTACTTC.

The gene calls are TRBV5-6 and TRBJ2-2; 8 bases align to TRBD1. The CDR3 consists of 15 residues. Losses at the gene ends were 0 bases for V and 7 bases for J; bases not matched to a gene: 5. Per the germline V gene, CDR1 is SGHDT and CDR2 is YYEEEE. The CDR3 reads CASSLVQGAGGELFF. The CDR3 region has the DNA TGTGCCAGCAGCTTGGTGCAGGGGGCTGGCGGGGAGCTGTTTTTT.

The chain couples TRBV7-8 to TRBJ2-5; perhaps TRBD1 as D (6 bases). The ends were cut back, 0 bases at V and 1 base at J, with 9 bases in the middle. Germline CDR1 and CDR2: SGHVS and FQNEAQ. The CDR3 is 15 residues long. The DNA of the CDR3 is TGTGCCAGCAGCTTAGCCGGACAGATCCAAGAGACCCAGTACTTC. Protein sequence: CASSLAGQIQETQYF.

The rearrangement uses TRBV28 and TRBJ2-7, with 8 bases that match TRBD1. The germline V gene encodes CDR1 MDHEN and CDR2 SYDVKM. V trimming: 11 bases; J trimming: 3 bases; junction bases outside the gene matches: 9. This CDR3 has 13 residues. The CDR3 region is CASGDRGNYEQYF. CDR3 DNA: TGTGCCTCCGGCGACAGGGGAAACTACGAGCAGTACTTC.

The rearrangement uses TRBV12-3 or TRBV12-4 and TRBJ1-5, with 8 bases matching TRBD1. V was pared by 6 bases and J by 5 bases, with 3 bases of the junction left unmatched. CDR3 length: 13 residues. The CDR3, as DNA: TGTGCCAGCAGAGGACAGGGAGATCAGCCCCAGCATTTT. Residues: CASRGQGDQPQHF.

This chain connects TRBV19 to TRBJ2-2; the D gene is possibly TRBD1 (6 bases). The CDR3 covers 14 residues. V was clipped by 5 bases and J by 4 bases, with 11 bases between them. Germline CDR1 reads LNHDA; CDR2 reads SQIVND (reference sequence). The CDR3 spells CASSLGRGTGELFF. As DNA, the CDR3 is TGTGCCAGTAGTTTGGGCAGGGGCACCGGGGAGCTGTTTTTT.

This clone was detected only a few times. The chain joins TRBV27 to TRBJ1-5; TRBD1 agrees at 10 bases. The length of the CDR3 is 15 residues. Unmatched junction bases numbered 8, after V lost 6 bases and J lost 6 bases. Germline V CDR1 and CDR2: MNHEY, SMNVEV (reference sequence). CDR3 coding DNA: TGTGCCAGCAGAAAAGACAGGGGGCTAGGTCAGCCCCAGCATTTT. Translation gives CASRKDRGLGQPQHF.

The chain is built from TRBV7-2 and TRBJ1-6; 10 nucleotides match TRBD1. The CDR3 consists of 18 residues. Losses at the gene ends were 5 bases for V and 2 bases for J; bases not matched to a gene: 9. The germline V gene encodes CDR1 SGHTA and CDR2 FQGNSA. In DNA, the CDR3 is TGTGCCAGCAGCGCCCGGGACAGGGGCCTTCCCTATAATTCACCCCTCCACTTT. Translating it yields CASSARDRGLPYNSPLHF.

V gene TRBV6-5 combines with J gene TRBJ2-1, with 8 bases matching TRBD1. V was clipped by 1 base and J by 8 bases; unmatched bases: 1. Germline values: CDR1 MNHEY, CDR2 SVGAGI. CDR3 length: 13 residues. CDR3 in DNA: TGTGCCAGCAGTTACTTACAGGGGGATGAGCAGTTCTTC. It encodes CASSYLQGDEQFF.

V gene TRBV3-1 (or the pseudogene TRBV3-2) combines with J gene TRBJ2-5; TRBD2 aligns across 10 bases. Germline CDR1 reads LGHDT; CDR2 reads YNNKEL (reference sequence). V lost 2 bases, J lost 2 bases, and 17 bases stayed unmatched. The CDR3 loop spans 20 amino acids. CDR3 DNA: TGTGCCAGCAGCCAACACCCACAAGCGGGAGGGCCGGGGGGGCAAGAGACCCAGTACTTC. It specifies CASSQHPQAGGPGGQETQYF.

The chain is built from TRBV30 and TRBJ2-1; D is uncertain. Germline assignment: CDR1 GTSNPN and CDR2 SVGIG (reference sequence). V lost 1 base to trimming and J lost 10 bases, with 8 bases between them. There are 11 residues in the CDR3. The CDR3 reads CAWSARGEQFF. The CDR3 nucleotides are TGTGCCTGGAGTGCCAGAGGAGAGCAGTTCTTC.

The chain is built from TRBV2 and TRBJ1-5, with D possibly being TRBD1 (5 bases). CDR1 is SNHLY and CDR2 is FYNNEI in the germline V gene. Between the trimmed V and J ends, which lost 6 bases and 7 bases, there was a span of 16 bases. CDR3 size: 14 residues. The CDR3 loop reads CASSLWGNGQPQHF. The CDR3 nucleotides are TGTGCCAGCAGCCTTTGGGGCAATGGGCAGCCCCAGCATTTT.

This sequence joins TRBV5-1 and TRBJ1-1; a possible D gene is TRBD1 (5 bases). This CDR3 contains 15 residues. Trimming cost V 1 base and J 4 bases, with 14 bases left between them. The V gene's germline CDR1 is SGHRS and CDR2 YFSETQ. The CDR3 protein is CASSLRAAGGTEAFF. In DNA form, the CDR3 reads TGCGCCAGCAGCTTGCGGGCCGCCGGGGGCACTGAAGCTTTCTTT. The complete variable domain, with remaining parts taken from reference TRBV5-1 and TRBJ1-1, reads KAGVTQTPRYLIKTRGQQVTLSCSPISGHRSVSWYQQTPGQGLQFLFEYFSETQRNKGNFPGRFSGRQFSNSRSEMNVSTLELGDSALYLCASSLRAAGGTEAFFGQGTRLTVV.

V is TRBV24-1 and J is TRBJ2-2, with 12 positions matching TRBD2. This CDR3 has 18 amino acids. Germline trimming cut 12 bases from V and 4 bases from J; bases unmatched to any gene: 17. Germline V lookup: CDR1 KGHDR, CDR2 SFDVKD. CDR3 amino acids: CAASGRTSGTSGTGELFF. The CDR3 DNA reads as TGTGCCGCCTCTGGAAGGACTAGCGGGACTTCGGGCACCGGGGAGCTGTTTTTT.

The chain carries TRBV7-3 and TRBJ1-6, with D possibly TRBD1 on 5 matching bases. Germline V gene data show CDR1 as SGHTA and CDR2 as FQGTGA. CDR3 size: 14 residues. With 3 bases removed from V and 7 bases from J, the gap between germline ends came to 10 bases. CDR3 coding DNA: TGTGCCAGCAGCTTCGGGGGGAGAAATTCACCCCTCCACTTT. Amino acid sequence: CASSFGGRNSPLHF.

This chain connects TRBV6-5 to TRBJ2-2, with TRBD2 matching over 12 bases. With 7 bases clipped from V and 6 bases from J, the junction kept 6 bases outside the gene matches. The germline CDR1 and CDR2 sequences are MNHEY and SVGAGI. The CDR3 loop spans 15 amino acids. CDR3 region: CASNPSGRGAGELFF. CDR3 DNA: TGTGCCAGCAACCCTAGCGGGAGGGGGGCCGGGGAGCTGTTTTTT.

The chain employs TRBV6-6 and TRBJ2-2; D ambiguous. Germline V gene data show CDR1 as MNHNY and CDR2 as SVGAGI (reference sequence). Trimming removed 0 bases from V and 3 bases from J, with 5 bases in between. This CDR3 has 14 amino acids. The CDR3, as DNA: TGTGCCAGCAGTTACTCGGCGGACACCGGGGAGCTGTTTTTT. This encodes CASSYSADTGELFF.

This chain joins TRBV5-1 and TRBJ2-3, with a possible D match to TRBD1 (5 bases). In germline, CDR1 is SGHRS, CDR2 YFSETQ. This CDR3 has 16 residues. Trimming removed 0 bases at V and 2 bases at J, with 13 bases between. The CDR3 sequence: CASSLAVRDFTDTQYF. CDR3 DNA: TGCGCCAGCAGCTTGGCCGTCAGGGATTTCACAGATACGCAGTATTTT.

The J gene is TRBJ2-7, the V gene TRBV6-5, with 9 nucleotides matching TRBD1. Germline loops: CDR1 MNHEY, CDR2 SVGAGI. Trimming removed 0 bases from V and 2 bases from J; junction bases left unmatched: 5. There are 16 residues in the CDR3. This chain's CDR3 is CASSYSLGQGAYEQYF. As DNA, the CDR3 is TGTGCCAGCAGTTACTCACTGGGACAGGGTGCCTACGAGCAGTACTTC.